This TCR beta chain was captured in a study of T-cell reconstitution after alpha-beta-depleted transplantation in children. CDR3 length equals 13 residues. CDR1 LGHDT and CDR2 YNNKEL come from the germline V gene (reference sequence). Trimming took off 2 bases at V and 7 bases at J, with 12 bases between the two ends. Construction of the TCRbeta library involved unique molecular identifiers. Using its own MiXCR run on the PCR reads, TCRdb lists one record per CDR3 protein. Among about 340,000 distinct CDR3 sequences listed, roughly 15% were seen once. This clonotype has more than one count but fewer than ten.

V is TRBV3-1 and J is TRBJ2-7; the D is unclear. The sample here was PBMCs, taken from the stem cell graft. This TCR was recovered from a human donor who donated a stem cell graft to a child with Fanconi anemia. The CDR3 DNA reads TGTGCCAGCAGCCAATATCAGGTAGGGGAGCAGTACTTC. The encoded protein is CASSQYQVGEQYF.